This T cell receptor (beta chain) was found in a study of T cell repertoires in cytomegalovirus infection. The overall study: Both a matching HLA type and CMV infection were indicated by public TCR beta signatures. Study results and caveats: CMV-specific HLA-C-restricted TCR beta clonotypes dominated the ex vivo response. Cumulative frequency of public TCR beta families picked out carriers of CMV plus the relevant HLA.

Trimming shortened V by 5 bases and J by 2 bases, and 14 bases separated the two germline ends. CDR1 is MNHNS and CDR2 is SASEGT in the germline V gene. There are 15 residues in the CDR3. Using its own MiXCR run on the reads, TCRdb lists one record per CDR3 protein. Of 200,000 to 300,000 distinct CDR3 sequences detected, around 6.2% appear once; the ten largest clones hold under 7.5%. This clonotype came up many times. Its antigen is currently unknown. The sample comprised PBMCs. The clonotype originates from a human donor in good health (CMV status not recorded). Some clones in this sample may be carry-over from other donors' samples. The chain employs TRBV6-1 and TRBJ2-3; D remains ambiguous. CDR3 sequence reads: CASSLQVGYTDTQYF. CDR3 sequence (DNA): TGTGCCAGCAGTCTCCAAGTTGGCTACACAGATACGCAGTATTTT.